This T cell receptor beta chain was sequenced in a study of T and B cells in COVID-19 patients. Study-level background: Comorbidities linked to unfavorable COVID-19 outcome were present in about 90% of the 20 active-infection patients.

The CDR3 runs 13 residues. CDR1 is DFQATT and CDR2 is SNEGSKA in the germline V gene (reference sequence). Trimming left V 3 bases short and J 2 bases short, with 10 bases between. Multiplex PCR with BIOMED2 TRB-A/B primer pools amplified TRB rearrangements. TCRdb ran MiXCR on the multiplex PCR reads and lists one entry per CDR3 protein. This table holds approximately 4,100 distinct CDR3 sequences, approximately 26% found once. From blood, about 240-500 ng of genomic DNA served as TRB template. Sequencing input: blood. This receptor was obtained from a human donor with active COVID-19. The donor label of this sample is uncertain. The rearrangement joins TRBV20-1 to TRBJ1-2; no reliable D call. The CDR3 is CSASAGPNYGYTF. CDR3 coding DNA: TGCAGTGCTAGCGCAGGCCCGAACTATGGCTACACCTTC.